These 3 T cell receptor beta chains share one sample of origin, sequenced in a study of shared T cell receptors in the human thymus. The repertoire was sequenced with immunoSEQ multiplex PCR; TCRdb's copy has only in-frame clones and lacks some. Among about 500,000 clones listed, around three quarters were seen once. A further study also used this sample, focusing on human thymus T cells.

Source material: thymocytes. These TCRs come from a boy younger than two with a congenital heart defect.

V gene TRBV29-1 combines with J gene TRBJ2-1; 8 nucleotides line up with TRBD1. CDR3 length equals 14 residues. Germline V gene sequence: CDR1 SQVTM, CDR2 ANQGSEA. V trimming: 6 bases; J trimming: 5 bases; junction bases outside the gene matches: 9. CDR3 loop: CSVLRDRTHNEQFF. The CDR3 nucleotides read TGCAGCGTCCTGCGGGACAGGACACACAATGAGCAGTTCTTC.

The chain couples TRBV14 to TRBJ2-7, with 9 bases fitting TRBD2. V lost 0 bases to trimming and J lost 6 bases; unmatched junction nucleotides: 18. This CDR3 comprises 19 residues. The germline V gene has CDR1 SGHDN and CDR2 FVKESK. Here the CDR3 reads CASSQEGVGGVSGSREQYF. DNA for the CDR3: TGTGCCAGCAGCCAAGAAGGCGTAGGCGGAGTTAGCGGGAGCCGCGAGCAGTACTTC.

This chain uses TRBV10-3 with TRBJ2-7; tentative D call: TRBD2 (5 bases). The CDR3 runs 13 residues. V shed 10 bases and J shed 2 bases, with 15 bases lying between them. CDR1 is ENHRY, CDR2 SYGVKD, per germline. The CDR3 nucleotides read TGTGCCACCGGCCCCAGCGGTCCCTACGAGCAGTACTTC. The encoded protein is CATGPSGPYEQYF.